Presented here are 5 T cell receptor beta chains from one specimen sequenced in a study of shared clonotypes between healthy human individuals. Assay: immunoSEQ multiplex PCR; the TCRdb copy retains only in-frame clones and omits some. The data show fewer than 650,000 clones, 70% to 80% seen once. The specimen sequenced was PBMCs. Source of these receptors: a middle-aged woman in good health. Some clones in this sample may be carry-over from other donors' samples.

The rearrangement links TRBV7-8 to TRBJ1-1; no definite D call. The germline CDR1 and CDR2 sequences are SGHVS and FQNEAQ. The ends were cut back, 5 bases at V and 0 bases at J, with 16 bases in the middle. This CDR3 region has 16 residues. CDR3 loop: CASSLLAGSLNTEAFF. In nucleotides, the CDR3 is TGTGCCAGCAGCCTCTTGGCAGGAAGCTTGAACACTGAAGCTTTCTTT.

J is TRBJ1-2 and V is TRBV29-1; maybe TRBD1 (6 bases). There are 11 residues in the CDR3. Germline V gene data show CDR1 as SQVTM and CDR2 as ANQGSEA. V lost 7 bases to trimming and J lost 4 bases, with 10 bases between them. CDR3 nucleotides: TGCAGCGCTGGGACAATCTATGGCTACACCTTC. Its translation: CSAGTIYGYTF.

This rearrangement joins TRBV28 to TRBJ2-1, with 11 nucleotides matching TRBD2. The CDR3 is 12 amino acids. Germline trimming cut 8 bases from V and 10 bases from J; bases unmatched to any gene: 4. Germline lookup yields CDR1 MDHEN and CDR2 SYDVKM. The CDR3, as DNA: TGTGCCAGCCTAGCGGGAGGTGGAGAGCAGTTCTTC. It translates to CASLAGGGEQFF.

With regard to this clone: A far larger clone is just one base off, so this is likely a read error. This rearrangement joins TRBV4-3 to TRBJ2-7; possibly TRBD1 for D (6 bases). Germline assignment: CDR1 LGHNA and CDR2 YSLEER. This CDR3 spans 15 amino acids. V was clipped by 2 bases and J by 0 bases, with 11 bases between them. The CDR3 region is CASSQTQGSSYEQYF. CDR3 nucleotide sequence: TGCGCCAGCAGCCAAACCCAGGGGAGCTCCTACGAGCAGTACTTC.

This chain links TRBV7-8 with TRBJ2-1, with 9 bases fitting TRBD2. The CDR3 runs 16 residues. V was clipped by 1 base and J by 4 bases; unmatched bases: 5. Germline V gene lookup returns CDR1 SGHVS and CDR2 FQNEAQ. CDR3 coding DNA: TGTGCCAGCAGCTTAGGTGGCGGGAGGGCATACAATGAGCAGTTCTTC. Its translation: CASSLGGGRAYNEQFF.